Shown below are 10 T cell receptor beta chains from a single sample sequenced in a study of shared clonotypes between healthy human individuals. Sequencing was performed with immunoSEQ multiplex PCR; in TCRdb, only in-frame clones are kept and a portion is missing. There are over a million clones in the sample; around four fifths occur only once, and 1.4% lies in the top ten. Sequenced input: memory CD4+ T cells sorted from blood. Subset described: CD45RA-negative fraction. The receptors shown here come from a man aged 18 to 29 in good health.

The chain carries TRBV10-3 and TRBJ1-1; D gene unclear. Germline V gives CDR1 ENHRY, CDR2 SYGVKD. This CDR3 contains 12 residues. The V end was cut by 10 bases, the J end by 3 bases, with 12 bases between. The CDR3 DNA sequence: TGTGCCACCAGCAAGCGAGACACTGAAGCTTTCTTT. Translated, it gives CATSKRDTEAFF.

This chain links TRBV2 with TRBJ1-4; no definite D call. This CDR3 comprises 14 residues. Trimming took 3 bases from V and 0 from J, leaving 5 bases between them. Per the germline V gene, CDR1 is SNHLY and CDR2 is FYNNEI. Here the CDR3 DNA reads TGTGCCAGCAGTGAGGAAGCAACTAATGAAAAACTGTTTTTT. Its translation: CASSEEATNEKLFF.

This chain connects TRBV5-4 to TRBJ2-1, with 9 bases aligning to TRBD2. V shed 6 bases and J 4 bases; nucleotides not matched to a gene: 8. The CDR3 extends over 15 amino acids. CDR1 and CDR2 from the germline V gene are SGHNT and YYREEE (reference sequence). CDR3 sequence reads: CASTDGLALYNEQFF. The CDR3 DNA is TGTGCCAGCACCGACGGACTAGCGCTTTACAATGAGCAGTTCTTC.

To note about this clone: This sample includes further DNA sequences coding for the same CDR3. The chain employs TRBV9 and TRBJ2-5; D might be TRBD2 (6 bases). The germline V and J ends were trimmed by 0 bases and 1 base, with 7 bases remaining between them. The CDR3 covers 14 residues. CDR1 and CDR2 from the germline V gene are SGDLS and YYNGEE. CDR3 in DNA: TGTGCCAGCAGCGTAGGCGGGGCCCAAGAGACCCAGTACTTC. It is translated as CASSVGGAQETQYF.

This chain links TRBV7-2 with TRBJ2-5, with D possibly being TRBD1 (5 bases). The CDR3 runs to 15 residues. Germline V CDR1 and CDR2: SGHTA, FQGNSA. V gave up 1 base and J gave up 2 bases, with 11 bases separating them. Here the CDR3 DNA reads TGTGCCAGCAGCTTAGTGGCAGGGAAGCAAGAGACCCAGTACTTC. Amino acids: CASSLVAGKQETQYF.

The count of this clone is one. The chain employs TRBV10-3 and TRBJ1-2; 8 bases align to TRBD1. Germline trimming cut 6 bases from V and 6 bases from J; bases unmatched to any gene: 9. CDR1 and CDR2 (germline): ENHRY, SYGVKD. The CDR3 sequence is 14 residues long. CDR3 sequence: CAIRAGGDIDGYTF. The CDR3 bases are TGTGCCATCAGGGCAGGGGGCGATATTGATGGCTACACCTTC.

This clone has a handful of counts. The chain joins TRBV5-4 to TRBJ1-5, with 10 bases aligning to TRBD1. The CDR3 totals 15 residues. Trimming at V came to 0 bases and at J to 5 bases, leaving 2 bases not matched to a gene. CDR1 and CDR2 (germline): SGHNT, YYREEE (reference sequence). The CDR3 coding sequence is TGTGCCAGCAGCTTGGGGGGGACAGGGGATCAGCCCCAGCATTTT. Protein: CASSLGGTGDQPQHF.

A note on this clone: This same CDR3 is encoded by further DNA sequences in the sample. The chain employs TRBV4-1 and TRBJ2-7; 12 bases agree with TRBD1. The CDR3 has 14 residues. The V and J ends lost 3 bases and 5 bases, in that order; junction bases with no gene match: 2. CDR1 and CDR2 (germline): MGHRA, YSYEKL. CDR3 residues: CASSQGTGGNEQYF. The CDR3 DNA sequence: TGCGCCAGCAGCCAGGGGACAGGGGGCAACGAGCAGTACTTC.

The chain is built from TRBV5-6 and TRBJ1-5; D unresolved. V lost 0 bases, J lost 3 bases, and 7 bases lay in between. The CDR3 is 14 amino acids. Germline V CDR1 and CDR2: SGHDT, YYEEEE. The CDR3: CASSLVGNNQPQHF. DNA of the CDR3: TGTGCCAGCAGCTTGGTGGGGAACAATCAGCCCCAGCATTTT.

Details on this clone: An end of the junction differs from the germline gene, which may be a read error. This chain links TRBV14 with TRBJ2-7; 7 nucleotides line up with TRBD1. The CDR3 is made up of 11 amino acids. The germline V gene encodes CDR1 SGHDN and CDR2 FVKESK. For the CDR3, the DNA is TGTGCCAGCAGCCCCAACGCAGGGGGACCTTTC. Its translation: CASSPNAGGPF.